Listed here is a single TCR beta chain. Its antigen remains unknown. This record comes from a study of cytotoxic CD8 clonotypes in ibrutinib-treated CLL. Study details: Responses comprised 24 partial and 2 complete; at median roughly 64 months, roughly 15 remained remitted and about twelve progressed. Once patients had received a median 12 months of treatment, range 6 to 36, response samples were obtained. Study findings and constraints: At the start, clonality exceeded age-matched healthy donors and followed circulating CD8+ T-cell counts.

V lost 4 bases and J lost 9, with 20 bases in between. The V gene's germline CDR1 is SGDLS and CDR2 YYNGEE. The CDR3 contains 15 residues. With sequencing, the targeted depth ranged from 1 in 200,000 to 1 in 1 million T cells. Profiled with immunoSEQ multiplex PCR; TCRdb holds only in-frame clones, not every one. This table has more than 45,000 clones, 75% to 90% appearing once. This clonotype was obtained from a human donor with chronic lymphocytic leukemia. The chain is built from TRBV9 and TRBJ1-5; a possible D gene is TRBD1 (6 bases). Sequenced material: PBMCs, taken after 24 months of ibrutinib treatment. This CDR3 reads CASSPTGTPNGPQHF. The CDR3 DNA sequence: TGTGCCAGCAGCCCAACCGGGACACCCAACGGGCCCCAGCATTTT.